Sequencing of this T cell receptor beta chain was carried out in a study of shared clonotypes between healthy human individuals (dated by TCRdb to the early 2020s). About the investigation overall: The cohort comprised a couple of women and a few men aged 18 to 49 years. Per donor, three plates each were used for CD4 naive and CD4 memory, two for CD8 naive, and one for CD8 memory. To estimate repertoire size and how much clonotypes are shared between individuals, the study performed deep sequencing of blood TCR repertoires from a handful of healthy adults. To increase sequencing depth and limit assay-specific biases, different laboratories used diverse techniques to prepare libraries and sequence TCR repertoires. Leukapheresis yielded between about 0.85 and 9.5 billion PBMCs per donor. Broad study findings and their caveats: The genetic and exposure-history diversity represented was limited by the small number of donors. Rarefaction of sorted-subset datasets indicated incomplete sequencing despite the large sequencing depth. Compared with non-shared clonotypes, clonotypes shared by all four sorted-subset donors had higher generation probabilities. Pairwise subsampling led to the expectation that sequencing depth would affect the degree of clonotype sharing among donors. Sampling was restricted to blood, and TCR repertoires in tissues likely differ from the TCR repertoires found in blood. Sharing across a handful of donors was observed for roughly 5.4% of naive CD4, 3% to 3.5% of naive CD8, 2.3% of memory CD4, and roughly 0.43% of memory CD8 clonotypes. Larger estimated clonotype richness was generally found for naive subsets than for memory subsets.

As to this clone: Its cognate antigen has yet to be identified. No clone much larger than this one lies a single base away; base qualities are absent.

Using the deep immunoSEQ assay, multiplex PCR amplified TCR CDR3 regions from genomic DNA. Genomic DNA extracted from each cell subset was distributed evenly over all wells of several immunoSEQ 96-well plates, and each plate served as one replicate. For sorted subsets, each replicate PCR was loaded with 150 to 250 ng genomic DNA, equivalent to some 31,000 T cell genomes. Purified libraries were measured with a Qubit 3.0 fluorometer, size-checked on a Bioanalyzer 2100, and measured again with the KAPA Library Quantification kit. Each immunoSEQ 96-well plate was sequenced on its own single-read 150-cycle Illumina NextSeq 550 flow cell. Per the authors' processing: The immunoSEQ output contained only junctional sequences without quality scores, so filtering could not match that applied to full-length reads. To assign V/J genes and CDR3, sequences were annotated using PyIR, a Python wrapper for IgBLAST v1.9, with IMGT germline references. Reads were filtered out if the reads had weak V/J assignments (E-value above 1e-6), no CDR3, stop codons, out-of-frame junctions, or ambiguous translated residues. V3J clonotypes were defined as sequences sharing an identical inferred V gene, J gene, and CDR3 amino acid sequence. Percentage overlap between repertoires was computed as shared unique clonotypes divided by the size of the smaller repertoire. Three approaches were used to assess repertoire richness: RTK rarefaction, the Chao1 estimator, and Recon v2.1 estimates of unobserved clonotypes. Generation probabilities were computed with OLGA for all TCRbeta clonotypes obtained by the gDNA method from four donors. Drawn from immuneACCESS, this table holds only the in-frame rearrangements with V and J called that TCRdb kept. Clones are partly lost; checked studies trace under half to an unresolved V gene and leave the rest unexplained. V and J calls and clone size are as listed in that table; D and trimming were resolved from the DNA. This sample holds around 720,000 clones; less than 80% were observed only once. Around 2% of the sample belongs to the ten largest clones.

Healthy HIV-negative adults with no recently reported acute infections or vaccinations were included as donors. Every donor was a Caucasian adult living in Nashville, Tennessee, USA. Magnetic negative selection was used to enrich CD4+ T cells, after which naive cells were positively selected on CD45RA and the negative fraction became the memory subset. Blood was obtained by leukapheresis, after which PBMCs were separated by Ficoll-Histopaque density gradient centrifugation and cryopreserved in liquid nitrogen vapor phase. Analytical flow cytometry was used to check the purity and quantity of every magnetically sorted T cell population. Genomic DNA was isolated from each sorted fraction and quantified by UV absorbance on a Nanodrop 2000c. As encoded in the germline V gene, CDR1 is LGHNT while CDR2 is FRNRAP. From the cysteine through the phenylalanine, the CDR3 covers 17 amino acids. The entry retains the CDR3 DNA only, 51 bases that are in frame from base 1. V is reduced by 0 bases and J by 2 bases, leaving a spacing of 14 bases between them.

The sequence is built from TRBV12-5 and TRBJ2-1, with a tentative D call of TRBD1 or TRBD2, each matching 5 bases. Sequenced material: memory CD4+ T cells sorted from blood. According to the study, the label for this sample's cell subset or site signals: CD45RA-negative fraction. The TCR originated in a woman aged 25 to 45 in good health. The CDR3 has the sequence CASGLVRGGSTYNEQFF. The DNA sequence follows: TGTGCTAGTGGTTTGGTACGGGGCGGCTCTACCTACAATGAGCAGTTCTTC.